The 30 T cell receptor beta chains in this list originate from one sample, sequenced in a study of blood T cells in healthy people across ages. Then a second PCR, running roughly 7 to 11 cycles, was carried out with a sample-barcoded 5' primer and a J-beta primer mix. Via MiXCR, TCRdb re-called the 5' RACE reads, giving one row per CDR3 protein. The sample yields roughly 1,500,000 distinct CDR3 sequences, around 42% seen once. The source material was blood. The receptors stem from a woman aged 18-29 years in good health.

This chain uses TRBV18 with TRBJ2-1, with D unclear. This CDR3 comprises 15 residues. Germline V lookup: CDR1 KGHSH, CDR2 LQKENI. The V end was cut by 3 bases, the J end by 0 bases, with 9 bases between. The CDR3 nucleotides are TGTGCCAGCTCACCTGACGGGTTCTCCTACAATGAGCAGTTCTTC. Translating gives CASSPDGFSYNEQFF.

This chain joins TRBV20-1 and TRBJ2-4, with 8 positions matching TRBD2. The better agreement between TRBJ2-7 and the DNA end casts doubt on the J call. This CDR3 is built from 13 residues. Germline CDR1 DFQATT, CDR2 SNEGSKA (reference sequence). The CDR3 sequence is CSAPGLGTYEQYF. CDR3 nucleotides: TGCAGTGCACCGGGACTAGGGACCTACGAGCAGTACTTC.

The chain employs TRBV29-1 and TRBJ2-3, with D maybe TRBD2 (6 bases). Germline CDR1 is SQVTM and CDR2 is ANQGSEA. This CDR3 is built from 15 residues. V was clipped by 6 bases and J by 0 bases, with 16 bases between them. The CDR3, as DNA: TGCAGCGTGTCGGAGGGGTCAGCTAGCACAGATACGCAGTATTTT. The encoded protein is CSVSEGSASTDTQYF.

In regard to this clonotype: One end of the junction varies from germline; a read error may be responsible. This chain joins TRBV5-1 and TRBJ1-2, with unresolved D. Germline V gene sequence: CDR1 SGHRS, CDR2 YFSETQ. This CDR3 is built from 13 residues. CDR3 sequence reads: CASSLGGNYGYIF. Here the CDR3 DNA reads TGCGCCAGCAGCTTGGGGGGTAACTATGGCTACATCTTC.

This clonotype was detected ten times or more. The chain has TRBV7-8 and TRBJ2-7; 7 bases map to TRBD1. The CDR3 is 14 amino acids. The germline gives CDR1 SGHVS, CDR2 FQNEAQ. V shed 5 bases and J 3 bases; nucleotides not matched to a gene: 7. The CDR3 sequence is CASSPGDSSYEQYF. The DNA for the CDR3 is TGTGCCAGCAGCCCTGGGGACAGCAGCTACGAGCAGTACTTC.

This clonotype was recorded a few times. The gene calls are TRBV4-1 and TRBJ2-1, with TRBD1 matching over 9 bases. The J segment lost 1 base and the V segment lost 2 bases, leaving 9 bases of the junction unmatched. This CDR3 contains 18 residues. Germline V gene data show CDR1 as MGHRA and CDR2 as YSYEKL. The CDR3 here is CASSQQRGQGRSYNEQFF. As DNA, the CDR3 is TGCGCCAGCAGCCAACAGCGGGGACAGGGTCGGTCCTACAATGAGCAGTTCTTC.

The genes are TRBV4-1 and TRBJ2-1; 10 bases are shared with TRBD2. TRBJ2-7 matches the DNA end more closely, so the J call is doubtful. This CDR3 contains 17 residues. Germline V CDR1 and CDR2: MGHRA, YSYEKL. CDR3 DNA: TGCGCCAGCAGCCAAGCACGCCTAGCGGGAGCTTACAATGAGCAGTACTTC. Its protein product is CASSQARLAGAYNEQYF.

As regards this clonotype: A clone one base away is much larger, so this may be a read error. The genes are TRBV7-9 and TRBJ2-7; D is unclear. The CDR3 is made up of 12 amino acids. The germline gives CDR1 SEHNR, CDR2 FQNEAQ (reference sequence). The CDR3 protein is CASNLKGYEQYF. As DNA, the CDR3 is TGTGCCAGCAACTTAAAGGGTTACGAGCAGTACTTC.

V usage is TRBV25-1 and J usage is TRBJ1-4; D remains unclear. Germline V CDR1 and CDR2: MGHDK, SYGVNS. The CDR3 has 16 residues. V lost 3 bases to trimming and J lost 3 bases, with 14 bases between them. This CDR3 is CASSDSGGSPNEKLFF. The CDR3, as DNA: TGTGCCAGCAGTGATAGTGGAGGCAGTCCTAATGAAAAACTGTTTTTT.

The chain uses TRBV7-2 and TRBJ2-2; 12 nucleotides agree with TRBD2. V shed 5 bases and J 4 bases; nucleotides not matched to a gene: 5. The CDR3 spans 16 residues. Looked up from germline, CDR1 is SGHTA and CDR2 is FQGNSA. The CDR3 DNA is TGTGCCAGCAGCCCGACTAGCGGGAGAAGCACCGGGGAGCTGTTTTTT. This encodes CASSPTSGRSTGELFF.

The genes are TRBV3-1 and TRBJ2-7, with 8 bases identical to TRBD2. Germline V CDR1 and CDR2: LGHDT, YNNKEL (reference sequence). J was trimmed by 7 bases and V by 0 bases; bases with no gene match: 14. The CDR3 runs to 17 residues. CDR3: CASSQDQFWTSSDEQYF. The CDR3 region has the DNA TGTGCCAGCAGCCAAGATCAATTTTGGACTAGCAGCGATGAGCAGTACTTC.

The J gene is TRBJ2-1, the V gene TRBV4-1; perhaps TRBD2 as D (6 bases). Germline V CDR1 and CDR2: MGHRA, YSYEKL. This CDR3 is 13 amino acids long. Deletions cut 8 bases from V and 8 bases from J, with 16 bases between. CDR3 amino acids: CASGGDPQHEQFF. The DNA of the CDR3 is TGCGCCAGCGGCGGGGACCCCCAACATGAGCAGTTCTTC.

There are a few counts of this clonotype. The V gene is TRBV24-1, the J gene TRBJ2-3, with D perhaps given as TRBD1 or TRBD2 (6 bases each). This CDR3 is 18 amino acids long. Trimming cost V 4 bases and J 4 bases, with 23 bases left between them. Germline values: CDR1 KGHDR, CDR2 SFDVKD. The CDR3 DNA reads TGTGCCACCAGTGACTCCTCGGGGGCCGTCGGTGGGGCAGATACGCAGTATTTT. Translation gives CATSDSSGAVGGADTQYF.

This clonotype occurred a few times. This chain joins TRBV7-8 and TRBJ2-1; 8 nucleotides align to TRBD1. J lost 0 bases, V lost 5 bases, and 15 bases had no gene match. CDR1 SGHVS and CDR2 FQNEAQ come from the germline V gene. The CDR3 runs to 19 residues. Here the CDR3 reads CASSLRTGSLESSYNEQFF. CDR3 coding DNA: TGTGCCAGCAGCCTACGGACAGGGTCATTAGAGTCCTCCTACAATGAGCAGTTCTTC.

J is TRBJ1-1 and V is TRBV29-1; D is unclear. The CDR3 runs to 13 residues. Per germline, CDR1 SQVTM and CDR2 ANQGSEA. V lost 6 bases and J lost 1, with 12 bases in between. DNA of the CDR3: TGCAGCGTGGCGAAGGGCCCGAACACTGAAGCTTTCTTT. Translation gives CSVAKGPNTEAFF.

The rearrangement uses TRBV15 and TRBJ1-1, with D maybe TRBD1 (6 bases). V was cut by 8 bases and J by 0 bases, with 13 bases left in between. This CDR3 spans 14 amino acids. CDR1 and CDR2 from the germline V gene are LNHNV and YYDKDF (reference sequence). Written as DNA, the CDR3 is TGTGCCACCGGGCACAGGGCAATGAACACTGAAGCTTTCTTT. It yields the protein CATGHRAMNTEAFF.

The CDR3 DNA is TGTGCCAGCAGCCCCACCCCAGGTCGGAACGAGCAGTACTTC. It specifies CASSPTPGRNEQYF. The chain couples TRBV7-2 to TRBJ2-5; D remains ambiguous. The J call could be wrong; TRBJ2-7 is a better fit for the DNA end. The CDR3 covers 14 residues. The germline V gene encodes CDR1 SGHTA and CDR2 FQGNSA.

V and J are TRBV12-3 or TRBV12-4 and TRBJ2-1; D not resolved. CDR3 length: 13 amino acids. V dropped 6 bases and J dropped 10 bases, with 16 bases sitting between them. The CDR3 DNA is TGTGCCAGCAGAGCCGACACACCCTACGAGCAGTTCTTC. It codes for CASRADTPYEQFF.

This chain joins TRBV3-1 and TRBJ2-7; tentatively, D is TRBD1 (6 bases). The CDR3 length is 13 residues. Germline V gene sequence: CDR1 LGHDT, CDR2 YNNKEL (reference sequence). The V end lost 3 bases, the J end lost 7 bases, and 13 bases lay between the germline ends. The CDR3 protein is CASSHRGETEQYF. The DNA of the CDR3 is TGTGCCAGCAGCCACAGGGGAGAGACTGAGCAGTACTTC.

This clonotype was observed a few times. One end of the junction does not line up with germline, which may come from a read error. The rearrangement links TRBV29-1 to TRBJ1-5; no definite D call. CDR1 SQVTM and CDR2 ANQGSEA come from the germline V gene. The CDR3 consists of 14 residues. The CDR3 loop is CSVQDNHSNQPQHF. CDR3 nucleotide sequence: TGCAGCGTTCAAGACAACCATAGCAATCAGCCCCAGCATTTT.

On this clonotype: One end of the junction is discordant with germline, which a read error may explain. The genes are TRBV7-9 and TRBJ1-5; the match to TRBD1 covers 7 bases. The germline CDR1 and CDR2 sequences are SEHNR and FQNEAQ (reference sequence). The CDR3 covers 13 residues. The CDR3 spells CAGSSQGNQPQHF. The CDR3 nucleotides are TGTGCCGGCAGCTCACAGGGGAATCAGCCCCAGCATTTT.

The chain joins TRBV9 to TRBJ1-1; D gene unclear. The V gene's germline CDR1 is SGDLS and CDR2 YYNGEE. V was clipped by 3 bases and J by 4 bases, with 7 bases between them. This CDR3 region has 12 residues. This CDR3 reads CASSGVATEAFF. Here the CDR3 DNA reads TGTGCCAGCAGCGGAGTGGCCACTGAAGCTTTCTTT.

This chain joins TRBV2 and TRBJ2-3, with a weak D call TRBD2 (5 bases). This CDR3 contains 13 residues. V shed 6 bases and J shed 2 bases, with 9 bases lying between them. Germline CDR1 SNHLY, CDR2 FYNNEI. The CDR3 nucleotides are TGTGCCAGCAGAAGCGGCACCACAGATACGCAGTATTTT. This gives the protein CASRSGTTDTQYF.

In this sample, this clonotype turned up a few times. The gene calls are TRBV5-1 and TRBJ1-6; weak D call: TRBD1 (6 bases). This CDR3 comprises 17 residues. The ends were cut back, 0 bases at V and 5 bases at J, with 15 bases in the middle. Germline V gene sequence: CDR1 SGHRS, CDR2 YFSETQ. The CDR3 sequence: CASSLVAGTSDNSPLHF. For the CDR3, the DNA is TGCGCCAGCAGCTTGGTGGCCGGGACATCGGATAATTCACCCCTCCACTTT.

The genes are TRBV12-5 and TRBJ2-1, with 7 bases that match TRBD2. V shed 6 bases and J 6 bases; nucleotides not matched to a gene: 11. Germline V gives CDR1 LGHNT, CDR2 FRNRAP. The CDR3 runs to 15 residues. In DNA form, the CDR3 reads TGTGCTAGTGGGACCCGACGAGCGGGATTCAATGAGCAGTTCTTC. Translation: CASGTRRAGFNEQFF.

This clonotype was seen only a few times. The CDR3 sequence: CATSEGGTVSSYNEQFF. The CDR3 region has the DNA TGTGCCACCAGTGAGGGGGGGACGGTGAGCTCCTACAATGAGCAGTTCTTC. V usage is TRBV24-1 and J usage is TRBJ2-1; 7 bases are a match to TRBD2. In germline, CDR1 is KGHDR, CDR2 SFDVKD. The CDR3 consists of 17 residues. The V segment lost 4 bases and the J segment 0 bases; nucleotides outside the gene matches: 8.

In DNA form, the CDR3 reads TGTGCCAGCAGTCGAGGGGCAGGGGTGAACACCGGGGAGCTGTTTTTT. Its protein product is CASSRGAGVNTGELFF. This chain links TRBV6-2 or TRBV6-3 with TRBJ2-2; D is possibly TRBD1 (6 bases). The CDR3 covers 16 residues. Germline CDR1 and CDR2: MNHEY and SVGEGT. Trimming stripped 5 bases from V and 1 base from J, with 14 bases between.

The rearrangement uses TRBV3-1 and TRBJ1-4, with a tentative D call TRBD1 (6 bases). V was pared by 3 bases and J by 7 bases, with 15 bases between. In germline, CDR1 is LGHDT, CDR2 YNNKEL (reference sequence). CDR3 length equals 15 residues. This CDR3 is CASSHAGTLGEKLFF. DNA of the CDR3: TGTGCCAGCAGCCATGCCGGGACATTGGGTGAAAAACTGTTTTTT.

This clonotype came up a few times. The chain employs TRBV27 and TRBJ2-3; D is perhaps TRBD2 (6 bases). Germline V gene lookup returns CDR1 MNHEY and CDR2 SMNVEV (reference sequence). Trimming shortened V by 6 bases and J by 0 bases, and 13 bases separated the two germline ends. The CDR3 spans 15 residues. The CDR3 nucleotides are TGTGCCAGCAGCACGGTTCGGGGGAGCACAGATACGCAGTATTTT. It codes for CASSTVRGSTDTQYF.

This clonotype was seen a few times. This chain uses TRBV12-3 or TRBV12-4 with TRBJ1-2; tentative D call: TRBD1 (5 bases). Trimming took 5 bases from V and 6 from J, leaving 16 bases between them. The CDR3 totals 14 residues. The CDR3 nucleotides are TGTGCCAGCAGTCCCGCAGGGACCCGGGATGGCTACACCTTC. Protein: CASSPAGTRDGYTF.